A selection of T cell receptor beta chains follows, all from one sample in a study of blood T cell repertoires in COVID-19. The repertoire was sequenced with immunoSEQ multiplex PCR; TCRdb's copy has only in-frame clones and lacks some. This table holds under 300,000 clones, 65% to 90% found once. Sequencing was done on a sample of peripheral blood. Receptor source: a middle-aged man who had recovered from COVID-19. CDR3s include the opening cysteine and the closing phenylalanine or tryptophan. Each record gives: J gene, clone size, V gene, CDR3 protein. Clone size, where shown, is once, few, many, or a class for clones that have expanded.

TRBJ1-2,NA,TRBV24-1,CATSDSRGVDGYTF
TRBJ1-1,NA,TRBV19,CASRGTGTVNTEAFF
TRBJ1-2,NA,TRBV4-1,CASSQDWRGLGGGYTF
TRBJ1-6,few,TRBV6-1,CASSERGARNNSPLHF
TRBJ2-7,few,TRBV24-1,CATIRNSYEQYF
TRBJ1-1,NA,TRBV14,CASSHDGGTEAFF
TRBJ2-1,NA,TRBV30,CAWSLGTPNEQFF
TRBJ2-1,NA,TRBV6-6,CASSQRTGGSIDNEQFF
TRBJ1-1,NA,TRBV7-2,CASTFSRRDTEAFF
TRBJ2-1,NA,TRBV5-4,CASSLTAGRDNEQFF
TRBJ2-3,NA,TRBV4-1,CASSPRLADTQYF
TRBJ1-1,NA,TRBV3-1/TRBV3-2,CASSQAPLTEAFF
TRBJ2-4,NA,TRBV5-1,CASSLASGPKNIQYF
TRBJ2-1,NA,TRBV11-2,CASSPAGTVSAEQFF
TRBJ2-5,NA,TRBV2,CASSANRQGTQYF
TRBJ2-7,NA,TRBV29-1,CAGQNSYEQYF
TRBJ1-4,NA,TRBV7-6,CASTPYAAENLKELFF
TRBJ1-1,NA,TRBV11-2,CASSSQMGRVYTEAFF
TRBJ1-4,once,TRBV6-6,CASSYSGQGNNEKLFF
TRBJ1-2,once,TRBV4-2,CASSQDNAGDYGYTF
TRBJ1-2,NA,TRBV7-2,CASSLHRGTVSVDGYTF
TRBJ2-7,NA,TRBV27,CASSSPRVQSSYEQYF
TRBJ1-2,NA,TRBV11-3,CASSPGQETNYGYTF
TRBJ2-5,NA,TRBV5-6,CASSGGGPSETQYF
TRBJ2-3,NA,TRBV11-2,CASSFERGGAVGDTQYF
TRBJ2-2,once,TRBV10-3,CAISESGTDKTGELFF
TRBJ1-3,NA,TRBV12-5,CASGPDRTLTGNTIYF
TRBJ2-2,few,TRBV2,CASSEQASGELFF